This T cell receptor beta chain was sequenced during a study of shared clonotypes between healthy human individuals. Method: immunoSEQ multiplex PCR; TCRdb's copy keeps in-frame clones and lacks some. The sample lists fewer than 850,000 clones; about nine tenths were seen once. Germline V gene data show CDR1 as MNHEY and CDR2 as SMNVEV (reference sequence). The CDR3 loop spans 13 amino acids. Trimming removed 4 bases at V and 2 bases at J, with 9 bases between. This clone was seen once. The sequenced sample consisted of memory CD8+ T cells from PBMCs. As to subset: CD45RO+ cells pooled with CCR7-negative TemRA cells. The clonotype originates from a man in his late teens or twenties in good health. Some clones in this sample may be carry-over from other donors' samples. The chain is built from TRBV27 and TRBJ2-7; perhaps TRBD2 as D (5 bases). This chain's CDR3 is CASSYGKTYEQYF. In nucleotides, the CDR3 is TGTGCCAGCAGTTACGGGAAAACCTACGAGCAGTACTTC.